These T cell receptor beta chains were read from a single sample in a study of blood T cell repertoires in COVID-19. Only in-frame clones appear in the TCRdb table, and some are missing; sequencing was by immunoSEQ multiplex PCR. Of roughly 15,000 clones detected, roughly 86% appear once; the ten largest clones hold 17%. The specimen was peripheral blood. Receptor source: a human donor in a cohort sampled during active COVID-19. CDR3s include the opening cysteine and the closing phenylalanine or tryptophan. Each record gives: D gene, V gene, CDR3 protein. The D gene is left open where the match is weak.

D: TRBD1; V: TRBV5-1; CDR3: CASSSSQTGGEKLFF
D: -; V: TRBV12-5; CDR3: CASGSRGLPQHF
D: TRBD1; V: TRBV5-6; CDR3: CASNGQGISGANVLTF
D: TRBD1; V: TRBV28; CDR3: CASGGTGGRPGANVLTF
D: TRBD1; V: TRBV2; CDR3: CASTRGVEAFF
D: -; V: TRBV11-3; CDR3: CASRRNLTGKKRLTGNTIYF
D: -; V: TRBV7-2; CDR3: CASQSYNPGELFF
D: TRBD2; V: TRBV4-2; CDR3: CASSPPGLAPGELFF
D: TRBD2; V: TRBV7-2; CDR3: CASSLLVAGVTDTQYF
D: TRBD1; V: TRBV2; CDR3: CASRAGTGGAKTQYF
D: -; V: TRBV19; CDR3: CASSIVFATDSLFYGYTF
D: TRBD2; V: TRBV7-9; CDR3: CASSSPRGSGETQYF
D: -; V: TRBV29-1; CDR3: CSVLVGRGNTGELFF
D: TRBD2; V: TRBV4-3; CDR3: CASSQDRLAGRTDTQYF
D: -; V: TRBV14; CDR3: CASSPSGRGNTQYF
D: -; V: TRBV4-3; CDR3: CASSQLQGVANEQYF
D: TRBD2; V: TRBV7-2; CDR3: CASSFRGGLTGELFF
D: -; V: TRBV4-3; CDR3: CASSQDGASSYEQYF
D: -; V: TRBV27; CDR3: CASSERDTNEKLFF
D: TRBD1; V: TRBV4-3; CDR3: CASSQSGTGVDTQYF
D: -; V: TRBV7-9; CDR3: CASSPPYRGANYNEQFF
D: -; V: TRBV4-2; CDR3: CASSPSVSSYEQYF
D: -; V: TRBV2; CDR3: CASSVVSYGYTF
D: TRBD1; V: TRBV4-2; CDR3: CASSQGPDGTGPKETQYF
D: -; V: TRBV5-1; CDR3: CASSLASLDNEQFF
D: -; V: TRBV10-3; CDR3: CAISEYRADKETQYF
D: -; V: TRBV12-5; CDR3: CASGLSFGYGYTF
D: -; V: TRBV6-5; CDR3: CASSYSGGSNQPQHF
D: -; V: TRBV29-1; CDR3: CSVAPRPTDTQYF
D: TRBD2; V: TRBV5-5; CDR3: CASSSTSGVITGELFF
D: TRBD1; V: TRBV19; CDR3: CASSRDRGETQYF
D: -; V: TRBV5-1; CDR3: CASSSQVYNEQFF
D: -; V: TRBV2; CDR3: CASSDVQGAFF
D: TRBD1; V: TRBV7-6; CDR3: CASSPAGTGGNQPQHF
D: -; V: TRBV5-1; CDR3: CASRGGPSYNEQFF
D: -; V: TRBV9; CDR3: CASSAGRGRTGELFF
D: TRBD1; V: TRBV18; CDR3: CASSPSFTTGGDEAFF
D: TRBD1; V: TRBV12-3/TRBV12-4; CDR3: CASSQQQGTSYTF
D: -; V: TRBV4-1; CDR3: CASSQGQGPYTTDTQYF
D: TRBD1; V: TRBV5-1; CDR3: CASSSQPGTGSEQYF
D: -; V: TRBV7-9; CDR3: CASSDMRGGDEQFF
D: TRBD1; V: TRBV4-3; CDR3: CASSQAGQGAPLHF
D: -; V: TRBV19; CDR3: CASSIARGGYNEQFF
D: -; V: TRBV7-2; CDR3: CASSLDSHQPQHF
D: TRBD1; V: TRBV5-1; CDR3: CASSLLGQGDQPQHF
D: TRBD1; V: TRBV24-1; CDR3: CATSDGDRPGDGYTF
D: TRBD1; V: TRBV9; CDR3: CASSVGRGRTEAFF
D: TRBD2; V: TRBV5-4; CDR3: CASSLMTSGGTDTQYF
D: -; V: TRBV20-1; CDR3: CSASPGLPQETQYF
D: TRBD1; V: TRBV7-9; CDR3: CASSPGGSNQPQHF
D: -; V: TRBV6-6; CDR3: CASSYYSRGNTEAFF
D: -; V: TRBV5-1; CDR3: CASSLHRDAYGYTF
D: TRBD1; V: TRBV29-1; CDR3: CSVDWVQGARAFF
D: -; V: TRBV5-1; CDR3: CASSLALVTDTQYF
D: -; V: TRBV29-1; CDR3: CSVEGTVEGSYGYTF
D: -; V: TRBV11-2; CDR3: CASSLLGTRYNEQFF
D: TRBD1; V: TRBV2; CDR3: CASSLYRGLHSGNTIYF
D: -; V: TRBV19; CDR3: CASSMGGFATNEKLFF